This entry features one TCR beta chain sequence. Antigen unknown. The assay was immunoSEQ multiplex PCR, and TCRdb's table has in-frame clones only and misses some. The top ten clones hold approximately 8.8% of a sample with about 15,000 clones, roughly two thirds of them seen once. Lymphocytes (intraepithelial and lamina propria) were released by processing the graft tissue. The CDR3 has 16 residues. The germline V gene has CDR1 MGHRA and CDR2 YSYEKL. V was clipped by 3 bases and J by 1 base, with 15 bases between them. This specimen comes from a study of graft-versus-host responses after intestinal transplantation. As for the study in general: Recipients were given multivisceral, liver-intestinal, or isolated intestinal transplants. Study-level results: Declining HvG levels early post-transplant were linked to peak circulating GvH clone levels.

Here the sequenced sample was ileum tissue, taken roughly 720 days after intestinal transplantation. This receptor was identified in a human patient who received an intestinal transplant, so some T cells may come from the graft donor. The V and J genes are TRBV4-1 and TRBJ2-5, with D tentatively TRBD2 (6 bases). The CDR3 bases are TGCGCCAGCAGCCACATCCAGGGACTGGTCCAAGAGACCCAGTACTTC. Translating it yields CASSHIQGLVQETQYF.